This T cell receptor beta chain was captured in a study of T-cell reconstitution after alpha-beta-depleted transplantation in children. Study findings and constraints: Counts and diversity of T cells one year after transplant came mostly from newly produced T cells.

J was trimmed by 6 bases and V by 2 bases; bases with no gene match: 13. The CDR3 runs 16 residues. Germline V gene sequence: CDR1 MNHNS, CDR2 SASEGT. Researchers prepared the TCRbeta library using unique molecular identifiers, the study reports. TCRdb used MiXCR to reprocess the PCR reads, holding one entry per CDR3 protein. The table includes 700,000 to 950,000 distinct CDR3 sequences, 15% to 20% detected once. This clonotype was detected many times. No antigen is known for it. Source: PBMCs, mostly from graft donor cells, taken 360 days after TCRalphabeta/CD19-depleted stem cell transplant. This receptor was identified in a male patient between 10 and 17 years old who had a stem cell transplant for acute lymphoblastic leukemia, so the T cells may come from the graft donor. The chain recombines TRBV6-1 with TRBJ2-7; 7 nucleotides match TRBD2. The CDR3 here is CASSEWGGPSFAEQYF. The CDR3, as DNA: TGTGCCAGCAGTGAATGGGGGGGACCTTCGTTTGCCGAGCAGTACTTC.